This T cell receptor beta chain appears in the sequencing data of a study of T cell repertoires and leukemia-associated antigens (dated by TCRdb to about 2019). For the study in its entirety: Each sample yielded about 5.1 to 7 million read pairs and roughly 3.3 to 5.0 million effective reads, 15 million to 20 million effective reads overall. Using in vitro peptide stimulation of healthy T cells, the study sought to determine the antigen recognized by a TCR Vbeta21 clone earlier detected in CML patients. Beyond this particular receptor, the publication reports: Across the four groups, there were no significant differences in the numbers of Vbeta genes (approximately 63), Jbeta genes (under 15), VDJ rearrangements, or unique CDR3s. Antigen specificity and function of the expanded clones were not tested directly and required further investigation.

The CDR3 contains 17 residues when both ends are counted. Of the read, only the CDR3 DNA is kept; its 51 bases are in frame from base 1. In the germline V gene (reference sequence), CDR1 corresponds to DFQATT and CDR2 to SNEGSKA. The germline V end is reduced by 3 bases and the J end by 2 bases; junction bases left unmatched: 15. As a first step, CD3+ T cells were rested overnight at roughly 2.5 million cells/mL in RPMI 1640 lacking fetal bovine serum. Following the manufacturer's instructions, MACS immunomagnetic beads were used to pull CD3+ T cells out of the PBMCs. With regard to this clonotype: There is no known antigen for this receptor. The conserved closing phenylalanine or tryptophan is absent in this CDR3, likely reflecting a read error.

Total RNA was extracted from the cultured T cells using TRIzol reagent. 5' rapid amplification of cDNA ends (5'RACE) was used to amplify TCRbeta libraries from RNA. Library concentration and integrity were checked with Qubit, an Agilent instrument, and quantitative PCR before sequencing. Sequencing of qualified libraries was performed on Illumina HiSeq or MiSeq by a commercial service provider. Processing in the source paper ran as follows. MiXCR version 1.8.2 was used to identify TCR sequences in each sample. For a clone to be considered qualified, a CDR3 longer than four amino acids, an in-frame nucleotide length, and the absence of a stop codon were required. An effective read was defined as a read containing the complete CDR3 structure. Validation of expanded clones was performed by RT-PCR with 24 Vbeta primers, GeneScan spectratyping, and Sanger sequencing. TCRdb reworked the public reads: Q25 trimming with fastp, MiXCR clone assembly, productive beta chains retained. Each CDR3 protein appears once, grouped with its most common genes and DNA. Clone size and V and J calls follow TCRdb, not the original study. This sample gives about 14,000 distinct CDR3 sequences in total; approximately 39% of them show up just once. The ten top clones hold around 9% of the sample.

Sequencing was carried out using CD3+ T cells sorted from blood and cultured. Recombination linked TRBV20-1 to TRBJ2-7, and 8 junctional nucleotides match TRBD2. This receptor was taken from a female donor in good health. The CDR3 protein is CSARNGESGSFPYEQYL. The DNA sequence reads TGCAGTGCTAGGAACGGGGAGAGCGGGAGCTTTCCCTACGAGCAGTACCTC.